This T cell receptor (beta chain) came from a study of blood T cell repertoires in COVID-19 (TCRdb year 2020). Study-level background: The collaborator samples originated in the United States, Italy and Spain and spanned the acute and convalescent phases of COVID-19. The prospective study material was composed of cDNA or gDNA derived from T cells, B-cell-depleted T cells, or PBMCs. Deeply sampled blood TCRbeta repertoires from subjects exposed to, actively infected with, or recovered from COVID-19 were included in the dataset. A freely available public database, intended as a resource for researchers studying the immune response to SARS-CoV-2, is where the repertoires were released. Samples came from the ongoing ImmuneRACE study (first 160 participants) plus 1,254 subjects from 6 global collaborators. Nearly every sample came with metadata listing a de-identified subject ID, COVID-19 status, age in years and sex. Where available, HLA class I and class II types were obtained from metadata supplied by the sample provider rather than from assay-based typing.

The research as a whole found: The quantity of clinical and demographic metadata differed by source and by participant and was supplied without curation.

Each collaborating institution followed its own protocols to collect whole blood in K2EDTA tubes. Collaborator samples were shipped for TCRbeta analysis as frozen whole blood, isolated PBMCs, or DNA extracted from either sample type. TCRbeta CDR3 regions were amplified from genomic DNA by means of the immunoSEQ Assay, a bias-controlled multiplex PCR. Per the original workflow: Within the assay, amplification of reference gene primers was used to estimate how many nucleated cells each sample contained. To quantify the absolute abundance of each unique TCRbeta CDR3 rearrangement, sequence reads were collapsed and filtered. For each sample, productive Simpson clonality was calculated as the square root of Simpson's diversity index over productive rearrangements. Entries here come from immuneACCESS through TCRdb and include only in-frame sequences with V and J called. Some clones fail to appear in such tables; in the studies checked, an unresolved V gene covers under half of the shortfall, and the cause of the remainder is unknown. V, J and clone size are taken as reported in that table, and D and trimming were inferred from the DNA itself. The sample includes 110,000 or so clones, with roughly four fifths observed a single time. Roughly a tenth of the sample lies in the top ten.

From cysteine to phenylalanine, the CDR3 is 15 amino acids long. Only the CDR3 region is kept as DNA, spanning 45 bases read in frame from base 1. Trimming takes 4 bases off V and 4 bases off J; junction bases not matched to a gene: 7. The germline V gene provides CDR1 LGHNA and CDR2 YNFKEQ. Comments on this clone: The antigen it recognizes is unknown. No base quality information exists; no much larger clone differs at one position.

This clonotype was obtained from an older woman with acute or convalescent COVID-19. Sequencing used peripheral blood. The rearranged chain carries TRBV4-2 and TRBJ1-3, with 7 junctional bases fitting TRBD1. CDR3 protein: CASSLRRGQGNTIYF. At the DNA level, the sequence is TGTGCCAGCAGCCTTAGGAGGGGGCAGGGAAACACCATATATTTT.